This T cell receptor beta chain was profiled in a study of blood T cell repertoires in COVID-19. Looking at the study overall: Material from acute and convalescent COVID-19 was sourced from the United States, Italy and Spain. PBMCs, B-cell-depleted T cells, or T cells were the source of the cDNA or gDNA that made up the material.

Original analysis: Estimation of nucleated cell counts was performed using reference gene primer amplification. Libraries were prepared by immunoSEQ multiplex PCR; TCRdb keeps only in-frame clonotypes and omits some of them. The V and J calls and clone size are taken from that table; D and trimming were inferred from the DNA. Among 100,000 to 120,000 clones listed, about 70% were seen once. The table lists this clone with a count of one. The sequencing input was peripheral blood. The source of this sequence is a woman aged 60-70 years with acute or convalescent COVID-19.

The CDR3 protein is CASSFLGSGDAGELFF. CDR3 DNA sequence: TGTGCCAGCAGCTTCCTGGGTAGCGGGGATGCCGGGGAGCTGTTTTTT. The gene calls are TRBV5-6 and TRBJ2-2, with 8 bases matching TRBD2. There are 16 residues in the CDR3. Germline CDR1 reads SGHDT; CDR2 reads YYEEEE. V gave up 2 bases and J gave up 6 bases; unmatched junction bases: 9.